The rows below give T cell receptor beta chains drawn from one sample of a study of brain T cells in children with intractable seizures. The table came from immunoSEQ multiplex PCR; TCRdb's copy has only in-frame clones and leaves some out. The profile shows around 80,000 clones, around nine tenths of them singletons. The material was peripheral blood, obtained at surgery. Every receptor here comes from a girl aged 2-10 years with Rasmussen encephalitis and intractable seizures. The CDR3 runs from the conserved cysteine through the conserved F or W.

v_call	j_call	cdr3_aa
TRBV14	TRBJ1-6	CASSQDFTQDAYNSPLHF
TRBV7-9	TRBJ2-1	CASSLARLAGDYYNEQFF
TRBV10-1	TRBJ1-3	CARREYSGNTIYF
TRBV27	TRBJ2-3	CASIKTSPATDTQYF
TRBV18	TRBJ1-1	CASSPIPTWRLNTEAFF
TRBV12-3/TRBV12-4	TRBJ1-1	CASSPGGEAFF
TRBV3-1/TRBV3-2	TRBJ2-1	CASSQNEVTPYNEQFF
TRBV7-6	TRBJ2-5	CASSLNSLETQYF
TRBV12-3/TRBV12-4	TRBJ2-5	CASSYLETQYF
TRBV19	TRBJ2-1	CASSIDLETGSYNEQFF
TRBV11-1	TRBJ1-4	CASSQTGGREKLFF
TRBV25-1	TRBJ1-1	CASSPVGNTEAFF
TRBV6-1	TRBJ1-1	CASSDGQVRNTEAFF
TRBV19	TRBJ1-1	CASSTLRGWDTEAFF
TRBV7-9	TRBJ1-2	CASSLGSGRQTNYGYTF
TRBV28	TRBJ1-2	CASRGPHGYTF
TRBV11-2	TRBJ2-1	CASSSFPDPDNEQFF
TRBV7-2	TRBJ2-1	CASSFRQAVNEQFF
TRBV10-2	TRBJ1-1	CASSISGSPEAFF
TRBV28	TRBJ2-7	CASMSSSMGSNYEQYF
TRBV13	TRBJ2-5	CASSLRQGFQETQYF
TRBV30	TRBJ1-5	CAWSHLQGTQPQHF
TRBV7-2	TRBJ2-3	CASGRASTDTQYF
TRBV12-3/TRBV12-4	TRBJ2-1	CASSLIGDEQFF
TRBV28	TRBJ2-4	CASSLGRRLKNIQYF
TRBV7-3	TRBJ2-2	CASSDRYTGELFF
TRBV28	TRBJ2-6	CASSFGGAGANVLTF
TRBV24-1	TRBJ2-3	CATSETSGTGGDTQYF
TRBV3-1/TRBV3-2	TRBJ1-2	CASSQDPTALYGYTF
TRBV3-1/TRBV3-2	TRBJ1-4	CASRSYRGTNEKLFF
TRBV24-1	TRBJ2-3	CATSNLAGGPDTQYF
TRBV19	TRBJ1-1	CASSKNRENTEAFF
TRBV5-1	TRBJ2-1	CASSLDGGQGLGYNEQFF
TRBV6-5	TRBJ1-5	CASSRDGLSQPQHF
TRBV2	TRBJ2-3	CASSRTSGGGGTQYF
TRBV5-4	TRBJ2-7	CASSSETASYEQYF
TRBV18	TRBJ2-3	CASSPEQGSTDTQYF
TRBV11-1	TRBJ2-7	CASSLRQGKYEQYF
TRBV6-5	TRBJ2-7	CASDRATHEQYF
TRBV6-1	TRBJ2-2	CASSEVLLGDTGELFF
TRBV28	TRBJ1-2	CASSYNVYGYTF
TRBV2	TRBJ2-2	CASRQQGPGELFF
TRBV10-3	TRBJ1-3	CAITGESGNTIYF
TRBV6-5	TRBJ2-7	CASTSRSVTGEQYF
TRBV9	TRBJ2-3	CASSPSGGADTQYF
TRBV4-1	TRBJ1-1	CASSQPTGQNTEAFF
TRBV19	TRBJ1-2	CASRVTDRQDYGYTF
TRBV25-1	TRBJ2-7	CASRRTGSYEQYF
TRBV11-3	TRBJ1-1	CASSLDPVTRSDEAFF